The clone carrying this T cell receptor beta chain has more than one count but fewer than ten. Its antigen is unknown. Clones were sequenced by immunoSEQ multiplex PCR, and TCRdb holds only the in-frame ones, with some missing. The sample carries roughly 2.4 million clones, 95% recorded once. The sample is drawn from a study of shared clonotypes between healthy human individuals. Study background: Each donor had three CD4 naive, three CD4 memory, two CD8 naive and one CD8 memory plate.

Study outcomes and limitations: Among non-shared clonotypes, generation probabilities were lower than among those shared by all four donors.

A CD45RA+ naive subset and a CD45RA-negative memory subset were split from CD4+ cells. The sequencing sample was made of naive CD4+ T cells sorted from blood. Specified subset: CD45RA+ positively selected. The TCR sequence derives from a man aged 18-30 years in good health.

Here the CDR3 reads CSVWTGSGYTF. The CDR3 region has the DNA TGCAGCGTCTGGACAGGCTCTGGCTACACCTTC. This sequence joins TRBV29-1 and TRBJ1-2; 7 bases agree with TRBD1. The ends lost 6 bases at V and 7 bases at J; junction bases unmatched: 5. Germline CDR1 is SQVTM and CDR2 is ANQGSEA. The CDR3 loop spans 11 amino acids.